This TCR beta chain was recorded in a study of shared clonotypes between healthy human individuals. Study results and caveats: The authors sampled blood alone, and tissue repertoires likely differ. Depth was large, yet rarefaction showed that sorted-subset sequencing was incomplete.

Libraries were prepared by immunoSEQ multiplex PCR; TCRdb keeps only in-frame clonotypes and omits some of them. Altogether around 2.1 million clones are present, about 93% being singletons, with the ten largest covering about 1.5%. A word on this clone: What it binds is unknown.

The CDR3 spans 13 residues. J gave up 5 bases and V 4 bases, and 4 bases lay outside the gene matches. The germline V gene encodes CDR1 MNHEY and CDR2 SMNVEV (reference sequence). Positively selected for CCR7, the CD45RO-negative cells used as naive CD8 cells excluded terminally differentiated effector memory CD45RA+ cells. What was sequenced was naive CD8+ T cells from PBMCs. The J gene is TRBJ1-1, the V gene TRBV27, with 7 bases fitting TRBD1. The source is a man younger than 35 in good health. Some clones in this sample may be carry-over from other donors' samples. As DNA, the CDR3 is TGTGCCAGCAGTTGGAACAGGGGAACTGAAGCTTTCTTT. This sequence encodes CASSWNRGTEAFF.